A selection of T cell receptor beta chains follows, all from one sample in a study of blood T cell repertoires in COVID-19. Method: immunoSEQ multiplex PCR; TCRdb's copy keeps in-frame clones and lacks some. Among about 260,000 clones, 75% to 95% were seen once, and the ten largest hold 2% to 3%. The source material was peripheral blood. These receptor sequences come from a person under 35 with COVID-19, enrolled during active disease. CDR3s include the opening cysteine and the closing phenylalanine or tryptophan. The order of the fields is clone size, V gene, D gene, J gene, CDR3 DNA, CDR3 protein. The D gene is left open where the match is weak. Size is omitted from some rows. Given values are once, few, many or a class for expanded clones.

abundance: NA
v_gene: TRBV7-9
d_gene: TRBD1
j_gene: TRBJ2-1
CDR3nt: TGTGCCAGCAGCTTAGGGAGGACAGGGGTCTACAATGAGCAGTTCTTC
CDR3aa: CASSLGRTGVYNEQFF

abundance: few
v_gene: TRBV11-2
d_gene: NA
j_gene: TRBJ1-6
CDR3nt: TGTGCCAGCAGCCCCGGACTGTATAATTCACCCCTCCACTTT
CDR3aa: CASSPGLYNSPLHF

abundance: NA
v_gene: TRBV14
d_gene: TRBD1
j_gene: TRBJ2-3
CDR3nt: TGTGCCAGCAGCCAAGTCTCCGGGACAGAGACAGATACGCAGTATTTT
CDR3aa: CASSQVSGTETDTQYF

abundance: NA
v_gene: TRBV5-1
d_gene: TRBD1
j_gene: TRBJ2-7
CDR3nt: TGCGCCAGCAGCCCCGGGACAGGGGTGCTCTACGAGCAGTACTTC
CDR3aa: CASSPGTGVLYEQYF

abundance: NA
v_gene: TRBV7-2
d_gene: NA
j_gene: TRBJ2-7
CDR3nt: TGTGCCAGCAGCTTAAATCCAGACTCCGAGCAGTACTTC
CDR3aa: CASSLNPDSEQYF

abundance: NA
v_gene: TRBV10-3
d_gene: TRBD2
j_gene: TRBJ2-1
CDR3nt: TGTGCCATCAGTTCTAGCGGGTCCCCCTACAATGAGCAGTTCTTC
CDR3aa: CAISSSGSPYNEQFF

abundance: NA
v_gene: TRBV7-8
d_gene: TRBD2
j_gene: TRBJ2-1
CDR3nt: TGTGCCAGCAGCCATTTGATTTGGACTAGCGGGAGTAGGACCTACAATGAGCAGTTCTTC
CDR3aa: CASSHLIWTSGSRTYNEQFF

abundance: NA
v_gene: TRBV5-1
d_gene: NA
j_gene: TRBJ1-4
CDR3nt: TGCGCCAGCAGCGGGGGGGCGACAACTAATGAAAAACTGTTTTTT
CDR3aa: CASSGGATTNEKLFF

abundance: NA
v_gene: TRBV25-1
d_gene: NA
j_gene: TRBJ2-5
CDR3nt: TGTGCCAGCAGTGAATCCGGGACTGGTTCCCAGTACTTC
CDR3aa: CASSESGTGSQYF

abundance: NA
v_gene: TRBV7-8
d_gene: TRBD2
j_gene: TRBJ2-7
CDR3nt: TGTGCCAGCAGCGCCCATCGGGTCGGGGGGGTTAACGAGCAGTACTTC
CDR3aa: CASSAHRVGGVNEQYF

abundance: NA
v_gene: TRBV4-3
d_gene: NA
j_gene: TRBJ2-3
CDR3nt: TGCGCCAGCAGCCAAGAACGGACAATACTGCATACGCAGTATTTT
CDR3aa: CASSQERTILHTQYF

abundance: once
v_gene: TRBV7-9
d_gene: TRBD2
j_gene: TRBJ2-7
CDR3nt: TGTGCCAGCAGCTTGACTAGCGGGATTAGCGAGCAGTACTTC
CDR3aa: CASSLTSGISEQYF

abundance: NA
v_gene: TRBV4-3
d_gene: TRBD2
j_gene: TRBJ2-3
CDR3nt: TGCGCCAGCAGCCAAGAATTGCTAGCGGGAGATTTAGATACGCAGTATTTT
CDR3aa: CASSQELLAGDLDTQYF

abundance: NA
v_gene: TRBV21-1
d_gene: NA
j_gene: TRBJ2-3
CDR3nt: TGTGCCAGCAGCAAGTCCGCGGGAGGGCCAGTAGATACGCAGTATTTT
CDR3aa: CASSKSAGGPVDTQYF

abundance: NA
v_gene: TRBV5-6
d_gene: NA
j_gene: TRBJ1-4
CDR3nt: TGTGCCAGCAGCTGGGGGGACGCACGGGGTGAAAAACTGTTTTTT
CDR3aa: CASSWGDARGEKLFF

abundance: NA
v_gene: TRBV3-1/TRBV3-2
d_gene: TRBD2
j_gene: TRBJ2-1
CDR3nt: TGTGCCAGCAGCCGGGGACTAGCAAATGAGCAGTTCTTC
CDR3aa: CASSRGLANEQFF

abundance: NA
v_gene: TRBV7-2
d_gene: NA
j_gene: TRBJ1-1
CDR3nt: TGTGCCAGCAGCTTGTCTCGCGCCAGGGACACTGAAGCTTTCTTT
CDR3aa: CASSLSRARDTEAFF

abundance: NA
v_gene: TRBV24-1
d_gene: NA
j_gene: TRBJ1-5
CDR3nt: TGTGCCACCTCCGGGGGGGGAGGGAGCAATCAGCCCCAGCATTTT
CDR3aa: CATSGGGGSNQPQHF

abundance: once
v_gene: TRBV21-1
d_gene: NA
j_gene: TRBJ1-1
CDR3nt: TGTGCCAGCAGTCGATTCAGCCGACTTGCGGTTCATGAAGCTTTCTTT
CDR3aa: CASSRFSRLAVHEAFF

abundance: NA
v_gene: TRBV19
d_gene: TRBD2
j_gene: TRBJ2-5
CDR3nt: TGTGCCCAGGGTGCGGGCCGGGGGGGAGAGACCCAGTACTTC
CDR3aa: CAQGAGRGGETQYF

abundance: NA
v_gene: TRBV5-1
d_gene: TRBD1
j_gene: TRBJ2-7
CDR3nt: TGCGCCAGCAGCTTGGGTGGGACAGGGGTGAGCGAGCAGTACTTC
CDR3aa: CASSLGGTGVSEQYF

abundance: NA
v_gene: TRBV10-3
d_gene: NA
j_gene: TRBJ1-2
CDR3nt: TGTGCCATCAGTGGACGGGGAGGGGATGGCTACACCTTC
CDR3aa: CAISGRGGDGYTF

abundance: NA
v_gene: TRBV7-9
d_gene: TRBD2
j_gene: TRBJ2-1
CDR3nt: TGTGCCAGCAACGGCGGGGGTAGCGGGCTGAATGAGCAGTTCTTC
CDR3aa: CASNGGGSGLNEQFF

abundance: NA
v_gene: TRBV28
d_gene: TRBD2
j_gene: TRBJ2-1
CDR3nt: TGTGCTGGTAGCGGGGCGGGGACACTGAATGAGCAGTTCTTC
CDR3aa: CAGSGAGTLNEQFF

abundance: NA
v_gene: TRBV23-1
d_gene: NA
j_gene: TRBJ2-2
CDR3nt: TGCGCCAGCAGTCAACCCAGGGGGGCCACCGGGGAGCTGTTTTTT
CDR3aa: CASSQPRGATGELFF

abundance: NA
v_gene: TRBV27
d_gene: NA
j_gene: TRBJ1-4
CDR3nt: TGTGCCAGCAGTTTATCCGGGGGGAGACAAAAACTGTTTTTT
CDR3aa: CASSLSGGRQKLFF

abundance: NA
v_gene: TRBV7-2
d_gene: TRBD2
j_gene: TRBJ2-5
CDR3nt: TGTGCCAGCAGCTTAGGGTGGACTAGCGGCGGGGCGGAGACCCAGTACTTC
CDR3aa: CASSLGWTSGGAETQYF

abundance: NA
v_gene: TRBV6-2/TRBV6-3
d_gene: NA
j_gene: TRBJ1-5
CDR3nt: TGTGCCAGCAGTAACAGGGTTGGACAGCCCCAGCATTTT
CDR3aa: CASSNRVGQPQHF

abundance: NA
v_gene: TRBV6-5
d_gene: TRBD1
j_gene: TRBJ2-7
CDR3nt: TGTGCCAGCAATAGACAGGGGGCCGGCTACGAGCAGTACTTC
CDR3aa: CASNRQGAGYEQYF

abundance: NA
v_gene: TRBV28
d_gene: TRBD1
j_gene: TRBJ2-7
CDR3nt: TGTGCCAGCAGTTTTGATGGGACAGTACCTTACGAGCAGTACTTC
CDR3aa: CASSFDGTVPYEQYF

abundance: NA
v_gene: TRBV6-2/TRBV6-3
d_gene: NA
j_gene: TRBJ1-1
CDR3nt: TGTGCCAGCAGCATCATAGGAGGGCCCATGAACACTGAAGCTTTCTTT
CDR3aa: CASSIIGGPMNTEAFF

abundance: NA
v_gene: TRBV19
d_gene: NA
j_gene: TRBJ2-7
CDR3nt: TGTGCCAGTAGCGCCGCGGCCCAAGGCGAGCAGTACTTC
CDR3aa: CASSAAAQGEQYF